This entry lists 28 T cell receptor beta chains sequenced from one sample in a study of beta chain features in type 1 diabetes. Expressed TCRB transcripts got sequenced, as all isolated RNA was reverse transcribed. Repertoires were generated with immunoSEQ multiplex PCR, while TCRdb's copy carries only in-frame clones and drops some. The table shows fewer than 650,000 clones, with roughly 15% occurring only once. The sequencing input was naive CD4+ T cells from blood. The source is a man aged 18 to 30 in good health.

In its sample, this clone was seen a few times. The chain combines TRBV30 with TRBJ1-6, with 7 bases identical to TRBD1. Trimming cost V 8 bases and J 0 bases; bases outside gene matches: 7. Germline values: CDR1 GTSNPN, CDR2 SVGIG (reference sequence). The CDR3 length is 15 residues. This chain's CDR3 is CAASTGSSYNSPLHF. CDR3 nucleotide sequence: TGTGCCGCATCGACAGGGAGCTCCTATAATTCACCCCTCCACTTT.

The chain couples TRBV19 to TRBJ1-6, with TRBD1 as a possible D gene (5 bases). The CDR3 runs 13 residues. Germline-derived CDR1 and CDR2 are LNHDA and SQIVND (reference sequence). V was pared by 5 bases and J by 12 bases, with 14 bases between. CDR3 nucleotides: TGTGCCAGTAGTGTGGGGGAGCAGCTACCCCTCCACTTT. As protein: CASSVGEQLPLHF.

This clone has just a few counts. This sequence joins TRBV7-6 and TRBJ2-1, with D perhaps matching TRBD2 (6 bases). Germline CDR1 and CDR2: SGHVS and FNYEAQ. The germline V and J ends were trimmed by 5 bases and 4 bases, with 15 bases remaining between them. This CDR3 has 15 amino acids. The CDR3 reads CASSARLGDYNEQFF. The CDR3 nucleotides read TGTGCCAGCAGCGCCCGACTAGGAGATTACAATGAGCAGTTCTTC. Full variable domain (missing parts from reference TRBV7-6 and TRBJ2-1): GAGVSQSPRYKVTKRGQDVALRCDPISGHVSLYWYRQALGQGPEFLTYFNYEAQQDKSGLPNDRFSAERPEGSISTLTIQRTEQRDSAMYRCASSARLGDYNEQFFGPGTRLTVL.

This clone was counted between two and nine times. The chain couples TRBV20-1 to TRBJ2-7; perhaps TRBD1 as D (5 bases). The CDR3 consists of 11 residues. Looked up from germline, CDR1 is DFQATT and CDR2 is SNEGSKA (reference sequence). Trimming removed 4 bases at V and 4 bases at J, with 8 bases between. CDR3: CSANQGYEQYF. The CDR3 nucleotides read TGCAGTGCTAACCAGGGTTACGAGCAGTACTTC.

The table lists this clone with a few counts. This chain joins TRBV18 and TRBJ2-5; TRBD1 matches at 7 bases. The ends lost 3 bases at V and 5 bases at J; junction bases unmatched: 6. The CDR3 loop spans 14 amino acids. Germline V gene sequence: CDR1 KGHSH, CDR2 LQKENI. The CDR3 nucleotides are TGTGCCAGCTCACCCGACAGGGCCAGCGAGACCCAGTACTTC. Its translation: CASSPDRASETQYF.

The gene calls are TRBV30 and TRBJ1-5; 8 positions match TRBD1. CDR3 size: 14 residues. Losses at the gene ends were 1 base for V and 5 bases for J; bases not matched to a gene: 4. Germline V lookup: CDR1 GTSNPN, CDR2 SVGIG (reference sequence). In DNA form, the CDR3 reads TGTGCCTGGAGTGGGATGACAGGGGATCAGCCCCAGCATTTT. This sequence encodes CAWSGMTGDQPQHF.

J is TRBJ2-1 and V is TRBV6-5, with a weak D call TRBD1 (7 bases). Between the trimmed V and J ends, which lost 0 bases and 7 bases, there was a span of 10 bases. The germline V gene has CDR1 MNHEY and CDR2 SVGAGI. The CDR3 contains 14 residues. The CDR3: CASSYSAGGNEQFF. The CDR3 DNA follows: TGTGCCAGCAGTTACTCGGCAGGGGGGAATGAGCAGTTCTTC.

This clone was counted between two and nine times. In DNA form, the CDR3 reads TGTGCCATCACCAGCGAGGGTGGCTATGGCTACACCTTC. Protein sequence: CAITSEGGYGYTF. V usage is TRBV10-3 and J usage is TRBJ1-2; no reliable D call. Deletions cut 7 bases from V and 4 bases from J, with 13 bases between. This CDR3 comprises 13 residues. Germline CDR1 is ENHRY and CDR2 is SYGVKD.

The chain has TRBV9 and TRBJ2-7; D remains unclear. Trimming pared 0 bases from V and 2 bases from J, leaving 9 bases between. CDR1 and CDR2 from the germline V gene are SGDLS and YYNGEE. This CDR3 region has 14 residues. CDR3 amino acids: CASSVAPGPYEQYF. CDR3 in DNA: TGTGCCAGCAGCGTAGCTCCCGGGCCCTACGAGCAGTACTTC.

This clone was seen a handful of times. The V gene is TRBV10-3, the J gene TRBJ2-5, with 13 nucleotides matching TRBD2. Per germline, CDR1 ENHRY and CDR2 SYGVKD. The CDR3 spans 16 residues. The V segment lost 4 bases and the J segment 1 base; nucleotides outside the gene matches: 3. The CDR3 nucleotides are TGTGCCATCAGTGGTGGGACTAGCGGGACCCAAGAGACCCAGTACTTC. Translated, it gives CAISGGTSGTQETQYF.

The chain is built from TRBV7-2 and TRBJ2-7, with 7 bases lining up with TRBD1. V was pared by 3 bases and J by 2 bases, with 4 bases of the junction left unmatched. Germline CDR1 and CDR2: SGHTA and FQGNSA. This CDR3 has 14 amino acids. The CDR3 DNA sequence: TGTGCCAGCAGCTTTTCGGGACAGACCTACGAGCAGTACTTC. Translated, it gives CASSFSGQTYEQYF.

The chain combines TRBV9 with TRBJ2-1, with 7 nucleotides matching TRBD2. This CDR3 spans 15 amino acids. Germline loops: CDR1 SGDLS, CDR2 YYNGEE. V was clipped by 4 bases and J by 2 bases; unmatched bases: 6. CDR3 sequence (DNA): TGTGCCAGCAGCCCTCGCCGGGAGGCCTACAATGAGCAGTTCTTC. Its translation is CASSPRREAYNEQFF.

This clone was counted a few times. The CDR3 is CASSLVPSGGALFF. CDR3 DNA sequence: TGTGCCAGCAGCTTAGTTCCTAGCGGGGGGGCCCTGTTCTTC. V gene TRBV7-2 combines with J gene TRBJ2-1, with TRBD2 matching over 12 bases. In germline, CDR1 is SGHTA, CDR2 FQGNSA. Trimming removed 1 base from V and 15 bases from J; junction bases left unmatched: 7. This CDR3 spans 14 amino acids.

This clone was observed a single time. This chain links TRBV7-6 with TRBJ2-3; 7 positions match TRBD2. V dropped 5 bases and J dropped 7; count of bases not matched to a gene: 9. CDR1 and CDR2 from the germline V gene are SGHVS and FNYEAQ. This CDR3 has 14 residues. As DNA, the CDR3 is TGTGCCAGCAGCACCCTTGGGGGGGGAAATACGCAGTATTTT. Translated: CASSTLGGGNTQYF.

In this sample, this clone turned up a few times. The chain recombines TRBV28 with TRBJ2-1; D assignment may be TRBD1 or TRBD2 (5 bases each). V was cut by 5 bases and J by 15 bases, with 17 bases left in between. Germline loops: CDR1 MDHEN, CDR2 SYDVKM. This CDR3 has 12 residues. The CDR3 region is CASSPPEGLLFF. The CDR3 bases are TGTGCCAGCAGTCCCCCCGAGGGGTTGTTGTTCTTC.

In its sample, this clone was seen a few times. This chain links TRBV30 with TRBJ2-3, with TRBD2 matching 15 bases. Trimming cost V 4 bases and J 7 bases; bases outside gene matches: 15. From germline, CDR1 is GTSNPN and CDR2 SVGIG (reference sequence). The CDR3 has 18 residues. CDR3 residues: CAWTPIGLAGGPPNTQYF. The CDR3 DNA is TGTGCCTGGACCCCCATAGGACTAGCGGGGGGGCCTCCAAATACGCAGTATTTT.

The chain carries TRBV14 and TRBJ2-1; 8 positions agree with TRBD1. V shed 6 bases and J 4 bases; nucleotides not matched to a gene: 11. Germline CDR1 is SGHDN and CDR2 is FVKESK. The CDR3 is made up of 16 amino acids. The CDR3 loop is CASSQIPGQVYNEQFF. The CDR3 DNA reads TGTGCCAGCAGTCAAATTCCGGGACAGGTATACAATGAGCAGTTCTTC.

This clone was detected once. This chain links TRBV19 with TRBJ1-6, with 8 bases lining up with TRBD1. The CDR3 spans 15 residues. Germline-derived CDR1 and CDR2 are LNHDA and SQIVND (reference sequence). The ends lost 7 bases at V and 8 bases at J; junction bases unmatched: 10. CDR3 coding DNA: TGTGCCAGTAAAGTGGACAGGGATGTTTATTCACCCCTCCACTTT. This encodes CASKVDRDVYSPLHF. Full variable domain (remainder filled in from reference TRBV19 and TRBJ1-6): DGGITQSPKYLFRKEGQNVTLSCEQNLNHDAMYWYRQDPGQGLRLIYYSQIVNDFQKGDIAEGYSVSREKKESFPLTVTSAQKNPTAFYLCASKVDRDVYSPLHFGNGTRLTVT.

The gene calls are TRBV28 and TRBJ1-2; no firm D call. The CDR3 sequence is 13 residues long. In germline, CDR1 is MDHEN, CDR2 SYDVKM. V shed 6 bases and J shed 1 base, with 9 bases lying between them. The CDR3 sequence is CASRGAYNYGYTF. DNA for the CDR3: TGTGCCAGCAGGGGAGCGTATAACTATGGCTACACCTTC.

V gene TRBV5-6 combines with J gene TRBJ1-2; TRBD1 aligns across 8 bases. This CDR3 contains 15 residues. The germline CDR1 and CDR2 sequences are SGHDT and YYEEEE. The ends lost 1 base at V and 5 bases at J; junction bases unmatched: 7. The CDR3 reads CASSLRSGGPYGYTF. Here the CDR3 DNA reads TGTGCCAGCAGCTTGAGATCAGGGGGCCCTTATGGCTACACCTTC.

This rearrangement joins TRBV7-3 to TRBJ2-3, with D possibly TRBD2 on 7 matching bases. The germline gives CDR1 SGHTA, CDR2 FQGTGA. The ends were cut back, 3 bases at V and 3 bases at J, with 10 bases in the middle. CDR3 length: 14 residues. CDR3 residues: CASSFGGPTDTQYF. Written as DNA, the CDR3 is TGTGCCAGCAGCTTCGGGGGGCCTACAGATACGCAGTATTTT.

This clone was seen a few times. The J gene is TRBJ2-7, the V gene TRBV7-2; D remains ambiguous. V lost 1 base, J lost 5 bases, and 12 bases lay in between. The CDR3 sequence is 14 residues long. Germline loops: CDR1 SGHTA, CDR2 FQGNSA. The CDR3 reads CASSLVKRSDEQYF. The CDR3 DNA sequence: TGTGCCAGCAGCTTAGTTAAACGCAGCGACGAGCAGTACTTC.

This clone occurred a few times. The chain combines TRBV6-1 with TRBJ2-3; the match to TRBD1 covers 9 bases. V lost 6 bases, J lost 2 bases, and 3 bases stayed unmatched. Germline CDR1 MNHNS, CDR2 SASEGT. CDR3 length: 14 residues. CDR3 sequence reads: CASRGQGNTDTQYF. DNA for the CDR3: TGTGCCAGCAGGGGACAGGGAAACACAGATACGCAGTATTTT.

The chain recombines TRBV2 with TRBJ1-5; unclear D gene. The V end was cut by 7 bases, the J end by 3 bases, with 16 bases between. The CDR3 is 15 amino acids. Germline CDR1 and CDR2: SNHLY and FYNNEI. CDR3 sequence: CASKATAVANQPQHF. The CDR3, as DNA: TGTGCCAGCAAGGCCACGGCGGTGGCCAATCAGCCCCAGCATTTT. Combining the CDR3 with reference TRBV2 and TRBJ1-5 gives the whole variable domain EPEVTQTPSHQVTQMGQEVILRCVPISNHLYFYWYRQILGQKVEFLVSFYNNEISEKSEIFDDQFSVERPDGSNFTLKIRSTKLEDSAMYFCASKATAVANQPQHFGDGTRLSIL.

The V gene is TRBV2, the J gene TRBJ2-3; 9 nucleotides match TRBD2. The CDR3 contains 16 residues. Unmatched junction bases numbered 8, after V lost 1 base and J lost 6 bases. Germline V lookup: CDR1 SNHLY, CDR2 FYNNEI. The CDR3 here is CASSEESSGRFDTQYF. The DNA of the CDR3 is TGTGCCAGCAGTGAAGAGAGTAGCGGGAGATTTGATACGCAGTATTTT.

The rearrangement links TRBV29-1 to TRBJ1-1; D is ambiguous. Trimming removed 2 bases at V and 4 bases at J, with 20 bases between. Germline assignment: CDR1 SQVTM and CDR2 ANQGSEA. The length of the CDR3 is 16 residues. The CDR3 sequence is CSVERFYSRAGTEAFF. CDR3 DNA: TGCAGCGTTGAAAGGTTTTACAGTCGGGCGGGCACTGAAGCTTTCTTT. The whole variable domain, remainder taken from reference TRBV29-1 and TRBJ1-1, is SAVISQKPSRDICQRGTSLTIQCQVDSQVTMMFWYRQQPGQSLTLIATANQGSEATYESGFVIDKFPISRPNLTFSTLTVSNMSPEDSSIYLCSVERFYSRAGTEAFFGQGTRLTVV.

This clone was recorded a few times. The chain carries TRBV15 and TRBJ1-3; maybe TRBD1 (5 bases). Trimming took 4 bases from V and 0 from J, leaving 16 bases between them. This CDR3 has 17 residues. CDR1 is LNHNV, CDR2 YYDKDF, per germline (reference sequence). The CDR3 loop is CATSIMTESSSGNTIYF. In nucleotides, the CDR3 is TGTGCCACCAGCATAATGACAGAATCGAGCTCTGGAAACACCATATATTTT.

The V call is TRBV4-1, the J call TRBJ2-3, with 13 bases matching TRBD2. CDR3 length: 16 amino acids. The ends lost 5 bases at V and 4 bases at J; junction bases unmatched: 6. CDR1 MGHRA and CDR2 YSYEKL come from the germline V gene. CDR3 sequence: CASSLGLAGAADTQYF. CDR3 DNA: TGCGCCAGCAGCTTAGGACTAGCGGGGGCCGCAGATACGCAGTATTTT.